The sequence of this T cell receptor (beta chain) was determined in a study of T cells after yellow fever vaccination. Study in general: Any fraction with a low cell number was prepared using SMART-Seq v4 Ultra Low Input.

TCRdb analysed the 5' RACE reads with MiXCR anew, one entry per CDR3 protein. The table includes some 300,000 distinct CDR3 sequences, 7.5% to 9% detected once. The sample holds a few counts of this clonotype. The sample in question was CD4+ T cells sorted from PBMCs, obtained 5 days after the yellow fever booster vaccination. The sequence was obtained from a man aged 18 to 29 who received the YFV17D yellow fever vaccine.

Written as DNA, the CDR3 is TGTGCCAGCAGACGACAGTTAAACACTGAAGCTTTCTTT. Translated, it gives CASRRQLNTEAFF. The J gene is TRBJ1-1, the V gene TRBV6-5; D is perhaps TRBD1 (5 bases). Germline V lookup: CDR1 MNHEY, CDR2 SVGAGI. V was cut by 6 bases and J by 2 bases, with 10 bases left in between. This CDR3 has 13 residues.